What follows describes a single T cell receptor beta chain. Data came from immunoSEQ multiplex PCR; TCRdb stores just in-frame clones and leaves some out. This table has 2 million to 2.5 million clones, about 95% appearing once. There are 12 residues in the CDR3. Trimming shortened V by 2 bases and J by 6 bases, and 8 bases separated the two germline ends. The germline V gene encodes CDR1 GTSNPN and CDR2 SVGIG (reference sequence). This sample is drawn from a study of shared clonotypes between healthy human individuals. The receptor's source is a man between 18 and 29 years old in good health. V usage is TRBV30 and J usage is TRBJ2-1; D ambiguous. The sample comprised naive CD4+ T cells sorted from blood. The subset here: CD45RA+ positively selected. CDR3 loop: CAWSSRANEQFF. CDR3 DNA sequence: TGTGCCTGGAGTAGCCGGGCCAATGAGCAGTTCTTC.